Each of the 6 T cell receptor beta chains below was sequenced from the same sample in a study of cytotoxic CD8 clonotypes in ibrutinib-treated CLL. Sequencing used immunoSEQ multiplex PCR; TCRdb keeps in-frame clones, though not all of them. The sample holds about 43,000 clones; less than 70% are singletons and the top ten take around 13%. The material was PBMCs, obtained after 12 months of ibrutinib treatment. The receptors were gathered from a human donor with chronic lymphocytic leukemia.

The rearrangement uses TRBV9 and TRBJ2-6; D possibly corresponds to TRBD1 (6 bases). This CDR3 comprises 17 residues. Germline V gene data show CDR1 as SGDLS and CDR2 as YYNGEE. The ends were cut back, 3 bases at V and 4 bases at J, with 17 bases in the middle. Here the CDR3 reads CASSGSLQGGGANVLTF. The DNA for the CDR3 is TGTGCCAGCAGCGGCTCCCTACAGGGCGGCGGGGCCAACGTCCTGACTTTC. The full variable domain, completed using reference TRBV9 and TRBJ2-6, is DSGVTQTPKHLITATGQRVTLRCSPRSGDLSVYWYQQSLDQGLQFLIQYYNGEERAKGNILERFSAQQFPDLHSELNLSSLELGDSALYFCASSGSLQGGGANVLTFGAGSRLTVL.

This sequence joins TRBV7-8 and TRBJ2-5, with TRBD2 as a possible D gene (5 bases). Between the trimmed V and J ends, which lost 5 bases and 5 bases, there was a span of 15 bases. CDR3 size: 14 residues. Germline CDR1 reads SGHVS; CDR2 reads FQNEAQ. The CDR3 here is CASSPRTHLETQYF. The CDR3 DNA reads as TGTGCCAGCAGCCCGCGGACTCACCTGGAGACCCAGTACTTC. Combining the CDR3 with reference TRBV7-8 and TRBJ2-5 gives the whole variable domain GAGVSQSPRYKVAKRGQDVALRCDPISGHVSLFWYQQALGQGPEFLTYFQNEAQLDKSGLPSDRFFAERPEGSVSTLKIQRTQQEDSAVYLCASSPRTHLETQYFGPGTRLLVL.

This clone turned up a few times. This rearrangement joins TRBV11-2 to TRBJ2-5; maybe TRBD2 (7 bases). V was clipped by 4 bases and J by 2 bases, with 17 bases between them. The CDR3 sequence is 16 residues long. Germline V gene lookup returns CDR1 SGHAT and CDR2 FQNNGV. DNA of the CDR3: TGTGCCAGCAGCTCCAGCCGGGGGGCGGGACAAGAGACCCAGTACTTC. It encodes CASSSSRGAGQETQYF.

This chain connects TRBV19 to TRBJ1-1; 8 bases agree with TRBD1. The V gene end was trimmed by 3 bases and the J gene end by 0 bases; junction bases not matched to a gene: 12. Germline assignment: CDR1 LNHDA and CDR2 SQIVND (reference sequence). The CDR3 is 18 residues long. CDR3 in amino acids: CASSIRDGTGSMNTEAFF. The CDR3 bases are TGTGCCAGTAGTATCCGTGACGGGACAGGCAGCATGAACACTGAAGCTTTCTTT.

The chain is built from TRBV29-1 and TRBJ2-7, with 7 bases matching TRBD1. Per the germline V gene, CDR1 is SQVTM and CDR2 is ANQGSEA. The CDR3 sequence is 12 residues long. Unmatched junction bases numbered 3, after V lost 4 bases and J lost 3 bases. The chain's CDR3 is CSVARQGYEQYF. The CDR3 DNA reads TGCAGCGTTGCCCGACAGGGCTACGAGCAGTACTTC.

V and J are TRBV7-2 and TRBJ1-2; D not certain. There are 13 residues in the CDR3. CDR1 and CDR2 (germline): SGHTA, FQGNSA. Trimming took 0 bases from V and 7 from J, leaving 9 bases between them. Here the CDR3 DNA reads TGTGCCAGCAGCTTAGCAGTGACGGGTGGCTACACCTTC. Translated: CASSLAVTGGYTF.